These 2 T cell receptor beta chains share one sample of origin, sequenced in a study of PD-1 blockade in classical Hodgkin lymphoma. TCRdb's copy holds only in-frame clones and misses some; the assay was immunoSEQ multiplex PCR. The data show around 26,000 clones, with 69% seen just once and approximately 3.4% held by the top ten. Each of the patients experienced relapse following autologous stem cell transplantation, and their brentuximab vedotin exposure differed. The sample was peripheral blood mononuclear cells (PBMCs), taken at baseline. The receptors were sampled from a human donor with classical Hodgkin lymphoma.

There are a few counts of this clone. J is TRBJ2-5 and V is TRBV7-9, with D tentatively TRBD1 (6 bases). Germline V lookup: CDR1 SEHNR, CDR2 FQNEAQ (reference sequence). V was shortened by 5 bases and J by 7 bases, with 14 bases between the two germline ends. The CDR3 runs 13 residues. DNA of the CDR3: TGTGCCAGCAGCCCCGGACAGCCCGGGACCCAGTACTTC. It encodes CASSPGQPGTQYF.

The rearrangement joins TRBV2 to TRBJ2-3, with D perhaps TRBD1 (6 bases). The CDR3 sequence is 14 residues long. The V gene lost 10 bases and the J gene lost 2 bases, with 16 bases spanning the gap. The germline V gene has CDR1 SNHLY and CDR2 FYNNEI. CDR3 amino acids: CANMDSVNTDTQYF. DNA of the CDR3: TGTGCCAACATGGACAGTGTTAACACAGATACGCAGTATTTT.